This T cell receptor beta chain originates from a study of shared T cell receptors in the human thymus (dated by TCRdb to about 2021). Concerning the study at large: The study investigated the way shared, self-reactive T-cell receptor alpha chains are produced in the human thymus.

To prepare the library, the immunoSEQ multiplex PCR assay was applied. The table comes from immuneACCESS by way of TCRdb, which keeps in-frame sequences with V and J called. Part of the clones is missing from these tables; in studies checked, under half for an unresolved V gene and the rest for unknown reasons. The sample data list more than 550,000 clones, and approximately 83% of these were observed just once. 0.0095% to 0.011% of the sample comes from the top ten. V is cut back by 2 bases and J by 0 bases, with 12 bases in the junction unmatched. The CDR3 holds 18 amino acids from the cysteine to the phenylalanine. The retained sequence is limited to the CDR3, 54 bases, with the frame set at the first base. The CDR1 and CDR2 encoded by the germline V gene are SGHDT and YYEEEE. On this clone itself: This receptor's antigen is unknown. Base qualities are not provided; no much larger clone lies one nucleotide away.

These data were likewise used in another study, on human thymus T cells. The second study's authors report: The donors were immunologically healthy infants in Finland who had open corrective cardiac surgery for congenital heart defects. Thymus tissue was obtained as surgical resects removed during corrective cardiac surgery. V and J gene segment usage appeared biased in both thymic and peripheral blood repertoires. The related research reported highly overlapping thymic TCR repertoires among unrelated individuals. The study characterized TCR alpha and beta repertoires from fewer than 10 infant thymus samples and a few related peripheral blood samples. The infant donors were 7 to 244 days old, and the cohort included several males and a couple of females. After being mechanically released from the tissue, thymocytes were kept at -70 degrees C in pellets of about 10-33 million cells. Genomic DNA was extracted from frozen cell pellets with a QIAsymphony instrument. The immunoSEQ multiplex PCR assay was used to amplify the TCRB and TCRAD loci from a standardized quantity of quality-controlled genomic DNA. The amplicons spanned the V(D)J region and were long enough to cover the CDR3 and allow V and J genes to be identified. Through the commercial immunoSEQ service, the amplicons were sequenced on an Illumina platform. Primer bias and sequencing errors were corrected as previously described, and TCRAD and TCRB definitions were based on the IMGT database. The repertoires were analysed using immunoSEQ Analyzer 3.0 and VDJTools for basic statistics, V/J segment usage, diversity estimates, rarefaction and pairwise overlap. Diversity was estimated using the Chao1, ChaoE, Efron-Thisted, Shannon and inverse Simpson indices, and was also estimated on datasets down-sampled to the size of the smallest sample. Repertoire overlap used strict matching of CDR3 nucleotide sequence, V gene and J gene, with Jaccard-based multidimensional scaling clustering. On average, thymus samples gave around 810,000 unique TCRB clonotypes, whereas blood samples gave about 84,000.

The rearrangement joined TRBV5-6 to TRBJ2-3, with 7 bases aligning to TRBD1. The sequence was collected from a girl younger than two with a congenital heart defect. Donor details come from another sample of the same person, matched by shared clones. What was sequenced was thymocytes. This receptor has the CDR3 CASSLSPPGTASTDTQYF. The DNA is as follows: TGTGCCAGCAGCTTATCCCCGCCCGGGACAGCCAGCACAGATACGCAGTATTTT.